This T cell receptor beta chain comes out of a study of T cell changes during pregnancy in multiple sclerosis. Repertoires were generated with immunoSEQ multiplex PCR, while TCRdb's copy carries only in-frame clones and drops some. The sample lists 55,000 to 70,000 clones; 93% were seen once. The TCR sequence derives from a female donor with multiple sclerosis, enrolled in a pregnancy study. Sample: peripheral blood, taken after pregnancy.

The CDR3 DNA is TGTGCCAGCAGCGTAGGTAGGGGGCCCAGGCCTGGAAACACCATATATTTT. Amino acids: CASSVGRGPRPGNTIYF. The chain has TRBV9 and TRBJ1-3, with TRBD1 identical over 7 bases. The CDR3 loop spans 17 amino acids. Germline trimming cut 0 bases from V and 2 bases from J; bases unmatched to any gene: 8. Per the germline V gene, CDR1 is SGDLS and CDR2 is YYNGEE.